This TCR beta chain was documented in a study of blood T cell repertoires in COVID-19. Turning to the study itself: Donors in the United States, Italy and Spain gave samples during acute or convalescent COVID-19.

Enrollment of patients from Seattle took place during active infection, with longitudinal follow-up. There are 14 residues in the CDR3. CDR1 and CDR2 (germline): SGHTA, FQGNSA. J was trimmed by 5 bases and V by 4 bases; bases with no gene match: 2. Per the original methods: From reference gene primer amplification, estimates of nucleated cell counts were derived. Here immunoSEQ multiplex PCR was the method, and the copy in TCRdb shows in-frame clones only, minus some. The DNA gave D and trimming, while V, J and clone size come from that table. Of around 260,000 clones listed, around 90% are singletons.

This chain connects TRBV7-2 to TRBJ1-6; 7 positions agree with TRBD1. The source material was peripheral blood. This receptor was taken from a woman aged 70 to 79 with COVID-19, enrolled during active disease. The CDR3 DNA reads as TGTGCCAGCAGCTGGACAGGAGATAATTCACCCCTCCACTTT. It yields the protein CASSWTGDNSPLHF.